One sample yielded the 19 T cell receptor beta chains listed below, sequenced in a study of regulatory T cells in long-lasting Graves disease. Libraries of TCR beta came from iRepertoire HTBI primers plus Arm-PCR of CDR3 regions. TCRdb ran MiXCR on the multiplex PCR reads and lists one entry per CDR3 protein. The sample holds about 470,000 distinct CDR3 sequences; more than 12% are singletons and the top ten take approximately 16%. Time point described: newly diagnosed GD, antithyroid drugs for less than 3 months. Generation of the TCR library employed RNA extracted from PBMCs. The same data also contributed to another study, on T cells in Graves' hyperthyroidism and ophthalmopathy.

The sequencing here drew on peripheral blood mononuclear cells (PBMCs), taken at new diagnosis, from a patient treated with antithyroid drugs. The origin of the receptors is a woman in her 30s with Graves disease.

Many counts were recorded for this clonotype. The V call is TRBV6-1, the J call TRBJ1-5; 7 bases are shared with TRBD1. CDR1 and CDR2 (germline): MNHNS, SASEGT. Unmatched junction bases numbered 8, after V lost 6 bases and J lost 0 bases. This CDR3 comprises 16 residues. Here the CDR3 reads CASSTLTGSSNQPQHF. Here the CDR3 DNA reads TGTGCCAGCAGCACCCTGACAGGGAGTAGCAATCAGCCCCAGCATTTT.

Points on this clonotype: This may stem from a read error, because a much larger clone lies one nucleotide away. The chain has TRBV20-1 and TRBJ2-3; tentative D call: TRBD2 (5 bases). From germline, CDR1 is DFQATT and CDR2 SNEGSKA (reference sequence). CDR3 length: 17 residues. V was cut by 3 bases and J by 3 bases, with 22 bases left in between. CDR3: CSASAFSLWEKTDTQYF. The CDR3, as DNA: TGCAGTGCTAGCGCCTTTAGTTTGTGGGAGAAGACAGATACGCAGTATTTT.

This clonotype showed up many times. This chain uses TRBV5-1 with TRBJ2-5, with D possibly being TRBD1 (6 bases). The ends were cut back, 0 bases at V and 2 bases at J, with 11 bases in the middle. Looked up from germline, CDR1 is SGHRS and CDR2 is YFSETQ. There are 15 residues in the CDR3. The CDR3, as DNA: TGCGCCAGCAGCTTGGTAACAGGGTGGCAAGAGACCCAGTACTTC. It translates to CASSLVTGWQETQYF.

This clonotype has only a few counts. The chain links TRBV27 to TRBJ1-1, with unresolved D. Germline CDR1 and CDR2: MNHEY and SMNVEV (reference sequence). Trimming left V 6 bases short and J 8 bases short, with 19 bases between. The CDR3 totals 14 residues. CDR3 protein: CASSLMPGRTEAFF. CDR3 DNA: TGTGCCAGCAGCCTTATGCCGGGAAGGACCGAAGCTTTCTTT.

This clonotype has a count of ten or more. J is TRBJ2-3 and V is TRBV11-2; D gene unclear. In germline, CDR1 is SGHAT, CDR2 FQNNGV. Deletions cut 6 bases from V and 5 bases from J, with 9 bases between. The CDR3 covers 12 residues. The CDR3 loop is CASSPPGDTQYF. The DNA of the CDR3 is TGTGCCAGCAGTCCGCCGGGAGATACGCAGTATTTT.

This clonotype was seen repeatedly, ten times or more. V gene TRBV29-1 combines with J gene TRBJ2-7; 10 bases line up with TRBD1. CDR1 and CDR2 from the germline V gene are SQVTM and ANQGSEA. After removal of 5 bases from V and 2 bases from J, the junction contained 12 bases not matched to a gene. The CDR3 is 16 residues long. CDR3 in DNA: TGCAGCGTTAGAGGCCGGGACAGGGGAGCGGCCTACGAGCAGTACTTC. Translation gives CSVRGRDRGAAYEQYF.

The V gene is TRBV13, the J gene TRBJ2-7; 14 bases line up with TRBD2. The CDR3 length is 17 residues. Trimming took 5 bases from V and 6 from J; bases not matched to a gene: 12. Looked up from germline, CDR1 is PRHDT and CDR2 is FYEKMQ (reference sequence). The CDR3, as DNA: TGTGCCAGCAGCCTTTCAGGGACTAGCGGGAGAGGTGGCGAGCAGTACTTC. Translated, it gives CASSLSGTSGRGGEQYF.

This clonotype has a handful of counts. The CDR3 sequence: CASSLWDRGRETQYF. CDR3 coding DNA: TGTGCCAGCAGTTTATGGGACAGGGGGCGAGAGACCCAGTACTTC. The V and J genes are TRBV28 and TRBJ2-5; TRBD1 aligns across 11 bases. The CDR3 totals 15 residues. Germline CDR1 reads MDHEN; CDR2 reads SYDVKM. J lost 4 bases, V lost 0 bases, and 1 base had no gene match.

In this sample, this clonotype turned up many times. This rearrangement joins TRBV29-1 to TRBJ2-7, with TRBD2 matching 13 bases. The germline V gene has CDR1 SQVTM and CDR2 ANQGSEA. The J segment lost 3 bases and the V segment lost 6 bases, leaving 5 bases of the junction unmatched. CDR3 length: 14 residues. The CDR3 sequence is CSVRGLAGDYEQYF. The CDR3 region has the DNA TGCAGCGTACGCGGACTAGCGGGAGACTACGAGCAGTACTTC.

The gene calls are TRBV5-6 and TRBJ2-1, with 10 bases matching TRBD1. Germline CDR1 reads SGHDT; CDR2 reads YYEEEE. CDR3 length: 18 residues. Trimming removed 5 bases from V and 4 bases from J; junction bases left unmatched: 15. As DNA, the CDR3 is TGTGCCAGCAGTCCCGACTCCTCCTGGACAGGGGGTTACAATGAGCAGTTCTTC. This translates into CASSPDSSWTGGYNEQFF.

To note about this clonotype: This may come from a read error, since a much larger clone is one base off. This chain links TRBV28 with TRBJ2-7; D not certain. Per germline, CDR1 MDHEN and CDR2 SYDVKM. V lost 10 bases to trimming and J lost 0 bases, with 10 bases between them. The CDR3 consists of 12 residues. CDR3 amino acids: CATLKNSYEQYF. The CDR3 coding sequence is TGTGCCACCCTGAAGAACTCCTACGAGCAGTACTTC.

This clonotype was counted many times. The genes are TRBV9 and TRBJ2-7, with TRBD2 matching over 11 bases. The V gene's germline CDR1 is SGDLS and CDR2 YYNGEE. There are 15 residues in the CDR3. V gave up 1 base and J gave up 2 bases; unmatched junction bases: 2. The CDR3 sequence is CASSVTSGSPYEQYF. CDR3 bases: TGTGCCAGCAGCGTAACTAGCGGGAGTCCCTACGAGCAGTACTTC.

This clonotype has just one count. V usage is TRBV9 and J usage is TRBJ2-3; TRBD2 might be the D (6 bases). Germline V lookup: CDR1 SGDLS, CDR2 YYNGEE. Trimming stripped 0 bases from V and 0 bases from J, with 23 bases between. The CDR3 length is 20 residues. CDR3 in amino acids: CASSVVSSTPSEPSTDTQYF. Written as DNA, the CDR3 is TGTGCCAGCAGCGTAGTCTCCTCCACGCCTAGCGAGCCTAGCACAGATACGCAGTATTTT.

This clonotype was seen many times. This sequence joins TRBV12-3 or TRBV12-4 and TRBJ2-1; 10 nucleotides match TRBD2. This CDR3 is 15 amino acids long. V shed 5 bases, J shed 8 bases, and the junction held 9 bases outside the gene matches. CDR3 amino acids: CASSILAGGTDEQFF. Here the CDR3 DNA reads TGTGCCAGCAGTATCTTAGCGGGAGGAACCGATGAGCAGTTCTTC.

This clonotype was seen ten or more times. The CDR3 reads CATSDSGTGNTEAFF. CDR3 in DNA: TGTGCCACCAGTGACTCGGGGACAGGGAACACTGAAGCTTTCTTT. V and J are TRBV24-1 and TRBJ1-1, with 8 nucleotides matching TRBD1. Germline values: CDR1 KGHDR, CDR2 SFDVKD. V shed 4 bases and J 1 base; nucleotides not matched to a gene: 4. There are 15 residues in the CDR3.

This clonotype was found many times. The rearrangement links TRBV12-3 or TRBV12-4 to TRBJ2-5; weak D call: TRBD1 (6 bases). The CDR3 covers 13 residues. V was trimmed by 6 bases and J by 3 bases, leaving 11 bases between them. CDR3 DNA sequence: TGTGCCAGCAGCCCTGAGGGGGAAGAGACCCAGTACTTC. Translating gives CASSPEGEETQYF.

Written as DNA, the CDR3 is TGTGCCAGCAGTTACTCTCTAGCAGGGGCCTATGGCTACACCTTC. It translates to CASSYSLAGAYGYTF. The rearrangement links TRBV6-9 to TRBJ1-2; the D gene is possibly TRBD1 (6 bases). Trimming left V 3 bases short and J 4 bases short, with 15 bases between. Germline CDR1 is MNHGY and CDR2 is SVAAGI. The CDR3 runs 15 residues.

This clonotype was recorded many times. The V call is TRBV28, the J call TRBJ2-1; D perhaps matches TRBD2 (6 bases). The CDR3 loop spans 16 amino acids. Trimming shortened V by 6 bases and J by 7 bases, and 22 bases separated the two germline ends. The germline CDR1 and CDR2 sequences are MDHEN and SYDVKM. This CDR3 is CASRASGTPAGNEQFF. The CDR3 DNA reads TGTGCCAGCAGAGCCTCCGGGACCCCTGCGGGAAATGAGCAGTTCTTC. Looking up the rest from reference TRBV28 and TRBJ2-1 gives the full variable domain: DVKVTQSSRYLVKRTGEKVFLECVQDMDHENMFWYRQDPGLGLRLIYFSYDVKMKEKGDIPEGYSVSREKKERFSLILESASTNQTSMYLCASRASGTPAGNEQFFGPGTRLTVL.

This clonotype was counted ten times or more. The V call is TRBV2, the J call TRBJ2-3; TRBD2 matches at 13 bases. The CDR3 loop spans 16 amino acids. The trim removed 6 bases at V and 5 bases at J, leaving 8 bases unmatched. Germline loops: CDR1 SNHLY, CDR2 FYNNEI. In DNA form, the CDR3 reads TGTGCCAGCAGGCCTCCGGGACTAGCGGGACGAGATACGCAGTATTTT. Amino acid sequence: CASRPPGLAGRDTQYF.